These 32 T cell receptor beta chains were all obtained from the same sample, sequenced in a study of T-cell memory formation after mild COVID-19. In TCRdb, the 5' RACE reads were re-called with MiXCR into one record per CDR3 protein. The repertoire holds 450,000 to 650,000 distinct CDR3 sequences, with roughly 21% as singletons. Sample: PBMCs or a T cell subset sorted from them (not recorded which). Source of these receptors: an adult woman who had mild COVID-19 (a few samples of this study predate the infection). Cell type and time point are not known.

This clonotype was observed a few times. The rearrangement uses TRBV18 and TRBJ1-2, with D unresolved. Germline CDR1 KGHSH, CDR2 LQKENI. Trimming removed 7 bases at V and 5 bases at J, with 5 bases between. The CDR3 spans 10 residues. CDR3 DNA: TGTGCCAGCTGGGTTTATGGCTACACCTTC. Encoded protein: CASWVYGYTF.

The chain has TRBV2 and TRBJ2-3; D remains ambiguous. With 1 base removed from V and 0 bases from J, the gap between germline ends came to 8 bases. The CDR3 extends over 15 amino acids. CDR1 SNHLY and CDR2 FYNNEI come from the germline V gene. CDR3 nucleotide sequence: TGTGCCAGCAGTGAAGGTCCCGGGAGCACAGATACGCAGTATTTT. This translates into CASSEGPGSTDTQYF.

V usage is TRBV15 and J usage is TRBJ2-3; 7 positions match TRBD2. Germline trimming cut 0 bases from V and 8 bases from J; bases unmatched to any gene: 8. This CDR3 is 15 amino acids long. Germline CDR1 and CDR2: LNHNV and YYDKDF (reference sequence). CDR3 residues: CATSRDTGGGGTQYF. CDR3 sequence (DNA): TGTGCCACCAGCAGAGATACGGGCGGGGGTGGTACGCAGTATTTT.

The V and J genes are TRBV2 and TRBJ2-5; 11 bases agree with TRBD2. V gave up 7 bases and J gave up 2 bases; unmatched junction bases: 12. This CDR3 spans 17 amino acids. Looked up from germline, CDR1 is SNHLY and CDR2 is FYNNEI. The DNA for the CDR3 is TGTGCCAGCACCGGGGCTAGCGGGGGGCTATTACAAGAGACCCAGTACTTC. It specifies CASTGASGGLLQETQYF.

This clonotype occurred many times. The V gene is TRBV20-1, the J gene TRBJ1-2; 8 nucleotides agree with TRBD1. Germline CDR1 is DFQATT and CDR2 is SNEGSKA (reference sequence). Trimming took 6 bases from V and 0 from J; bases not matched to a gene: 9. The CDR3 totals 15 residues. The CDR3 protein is CSALGQGLANYGYTF. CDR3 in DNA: TGCAGTGCCCTCGGACAGGGCCTAGCTAACTATGGCTACACCTTC.

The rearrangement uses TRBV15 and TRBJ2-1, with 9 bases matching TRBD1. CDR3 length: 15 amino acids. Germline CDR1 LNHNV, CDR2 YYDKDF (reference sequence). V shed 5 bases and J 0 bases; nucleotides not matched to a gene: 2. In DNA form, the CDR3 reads TGTGCCACCAGCCTGGACAGGGGCTCCTACAATGAGCAGTTCTTC. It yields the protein CATSLDRGSYNEQFF.

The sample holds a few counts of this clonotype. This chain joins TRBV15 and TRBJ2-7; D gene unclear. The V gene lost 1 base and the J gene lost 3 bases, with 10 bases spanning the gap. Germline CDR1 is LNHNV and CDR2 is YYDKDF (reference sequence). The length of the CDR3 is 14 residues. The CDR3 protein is CATSRGLDNYEQYF. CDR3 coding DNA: TGTGCCACCAGCAGAGGTCTAGATAACTACGAGCAGTACTTC.

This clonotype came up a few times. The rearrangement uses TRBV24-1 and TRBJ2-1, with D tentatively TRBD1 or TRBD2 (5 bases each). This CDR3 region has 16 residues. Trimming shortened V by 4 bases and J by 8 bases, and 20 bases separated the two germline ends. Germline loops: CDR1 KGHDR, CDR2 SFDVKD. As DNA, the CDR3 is TGTGCCACCAGTGACAATCGGGACCCCAACGCGGATGAGCAGTTCTTC. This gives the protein CATSDNRDPNADEQFF.

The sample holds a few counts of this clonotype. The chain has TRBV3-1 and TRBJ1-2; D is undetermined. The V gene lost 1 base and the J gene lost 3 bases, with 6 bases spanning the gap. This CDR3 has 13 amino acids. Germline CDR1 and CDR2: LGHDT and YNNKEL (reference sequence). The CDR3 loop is CASSQVGHYGYTF. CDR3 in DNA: TGTGCCAGCAGCCAAGTTGGGCACTATGGCTACACCTTC.

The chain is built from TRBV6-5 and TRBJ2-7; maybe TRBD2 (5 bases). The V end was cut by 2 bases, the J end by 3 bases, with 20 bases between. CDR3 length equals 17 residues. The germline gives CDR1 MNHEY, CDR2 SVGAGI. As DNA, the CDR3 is TGTGCCAGCAGTTACCGTCGGGGTAGAAGCGGATACTACGAGCAGTACTTC. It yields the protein CASSYRRGRSGYYEQYF.

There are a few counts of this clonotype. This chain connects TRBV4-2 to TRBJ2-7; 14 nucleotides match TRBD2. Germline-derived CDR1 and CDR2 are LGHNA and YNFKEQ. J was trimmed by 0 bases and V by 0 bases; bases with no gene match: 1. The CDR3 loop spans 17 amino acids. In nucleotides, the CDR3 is TGTGCCAGCAGCCAAGAAGGGACTAGCGGGAGCTCCTACGAGCAGTACTTC. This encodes CASSQEGTSGSSYEQYF.

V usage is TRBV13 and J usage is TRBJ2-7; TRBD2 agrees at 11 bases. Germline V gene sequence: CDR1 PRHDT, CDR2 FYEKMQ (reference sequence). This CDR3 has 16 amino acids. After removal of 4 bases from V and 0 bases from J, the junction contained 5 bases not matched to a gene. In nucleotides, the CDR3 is TGTGCCAGCAGCTACGGACTAGCGGGCCTCTCCTACGAGCAGTACTTC. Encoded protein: CASSYGLAGLSYEQYF. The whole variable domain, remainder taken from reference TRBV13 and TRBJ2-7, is AAGVIQSPRHLIKEKRETATLKCYPIPRHDTVYWYQQGPGQDPQFLISFYEKMQSDKGSIPDRFSAQQFSDYHSELNMSSLELGDSALYFCASSYGLAGLSYEQYFGPGTRLTVT.

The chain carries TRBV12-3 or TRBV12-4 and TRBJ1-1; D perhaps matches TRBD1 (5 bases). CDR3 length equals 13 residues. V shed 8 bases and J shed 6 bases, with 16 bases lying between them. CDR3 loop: CASSPGTASEAFF. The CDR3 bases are TGTGCCAGCTCGCCCGGGACGGCCTCTGAAGCTTTCTTT.

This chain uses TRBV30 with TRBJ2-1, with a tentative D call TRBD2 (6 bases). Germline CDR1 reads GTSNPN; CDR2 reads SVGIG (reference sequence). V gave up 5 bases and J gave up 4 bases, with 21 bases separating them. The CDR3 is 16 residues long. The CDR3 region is CAWLPELAQPYNEQFF. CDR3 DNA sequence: TGTGCCTGGCTACCCGAACTAGCCCAACCATACAATGAGCAGTTCTTC.

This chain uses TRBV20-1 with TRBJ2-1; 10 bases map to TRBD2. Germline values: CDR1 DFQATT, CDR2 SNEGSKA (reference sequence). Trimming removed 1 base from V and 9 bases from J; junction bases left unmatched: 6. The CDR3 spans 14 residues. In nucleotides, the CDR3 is TGCAGTGCTAGAGGTCTAGCGGGAGCGTCTGAGCAGTTCTTC. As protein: CSARGLAGASEQFF.

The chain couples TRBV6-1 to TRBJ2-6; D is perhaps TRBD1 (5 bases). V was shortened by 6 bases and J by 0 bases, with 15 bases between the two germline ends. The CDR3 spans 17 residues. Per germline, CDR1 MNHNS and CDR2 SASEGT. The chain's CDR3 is CASRGVNLLSGANVLTF. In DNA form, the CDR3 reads TGTGCCAGCAGAGGGGTCAACCTTCTCTCTGGGGCCAACGTCCTGACTTTC.

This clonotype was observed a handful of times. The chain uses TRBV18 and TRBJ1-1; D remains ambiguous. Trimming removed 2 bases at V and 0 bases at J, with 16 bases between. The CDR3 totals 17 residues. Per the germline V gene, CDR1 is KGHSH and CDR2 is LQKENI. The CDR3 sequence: CASSPSPGGQMNTEAFF. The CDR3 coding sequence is TGTGCCAGCTCACCATCTCCAGGAGGGCAGATGAACACTGAAGCTTTCTTT.

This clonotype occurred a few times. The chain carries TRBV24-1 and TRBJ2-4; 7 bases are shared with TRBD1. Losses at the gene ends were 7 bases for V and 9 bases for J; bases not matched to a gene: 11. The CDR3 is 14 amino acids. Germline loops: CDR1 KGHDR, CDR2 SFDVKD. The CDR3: CATSLGTVPGIQYF. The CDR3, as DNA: TGTGCCACCAGCCTAGGGACAGTTCCCGGCATTCAGTACTTC.

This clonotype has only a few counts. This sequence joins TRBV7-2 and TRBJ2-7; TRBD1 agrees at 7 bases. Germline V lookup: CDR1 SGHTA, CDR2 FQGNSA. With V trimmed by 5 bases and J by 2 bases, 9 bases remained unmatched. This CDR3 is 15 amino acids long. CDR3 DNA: TGTGCCAGCAGCCCTTTGACAGGGACCCCCTACGAGCAGTACTTC. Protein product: CASSPLTGTPYEQYF.

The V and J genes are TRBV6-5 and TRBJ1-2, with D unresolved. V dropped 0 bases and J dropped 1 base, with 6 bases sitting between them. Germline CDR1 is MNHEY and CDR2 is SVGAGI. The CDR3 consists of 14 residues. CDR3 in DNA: TGTGCCAGCAGTTACTCGAACAGTAACTATGGCTACACCTTC. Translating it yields CASSYSNSNYGYTF.

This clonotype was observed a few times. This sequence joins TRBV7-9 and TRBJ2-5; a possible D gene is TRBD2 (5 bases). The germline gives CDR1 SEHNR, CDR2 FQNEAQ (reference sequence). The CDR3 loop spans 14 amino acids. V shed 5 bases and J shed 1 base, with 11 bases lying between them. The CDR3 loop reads CASSPWTPQETQYF. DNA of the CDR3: TGTGCCAGCAGCCCGTGGACTCCCCAAGAGACCCAGTACTTC.

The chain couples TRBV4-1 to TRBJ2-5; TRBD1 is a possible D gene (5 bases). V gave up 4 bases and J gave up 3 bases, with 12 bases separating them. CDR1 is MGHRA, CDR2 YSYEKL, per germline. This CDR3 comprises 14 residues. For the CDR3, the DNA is TGCGCCAGCAGCCGGCAGGGTTTTGAAGAGACCCAGTACTTC. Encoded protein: CASSRQGFEETQYF.

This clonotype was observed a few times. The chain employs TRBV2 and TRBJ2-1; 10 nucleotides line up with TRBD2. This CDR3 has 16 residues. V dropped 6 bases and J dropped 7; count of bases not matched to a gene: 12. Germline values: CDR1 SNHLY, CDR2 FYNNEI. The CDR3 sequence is CASRPLLAGTTNEQFF. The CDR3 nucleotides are TGTGCCAGCAGGCCACTACTAGCGGGAACGACTAATGAGCAGTTCTTC.

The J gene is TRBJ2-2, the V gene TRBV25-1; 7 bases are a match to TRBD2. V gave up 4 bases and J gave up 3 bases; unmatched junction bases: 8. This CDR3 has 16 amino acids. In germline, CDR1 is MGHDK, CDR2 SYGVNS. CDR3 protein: CASSGGTTSDTGELFF. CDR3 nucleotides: TGTGCCAGCAGTGGAGGGACTACCTCGGACACCGGGGAGCTGTTTTTT.

The CDR3 here is CASSGRLAGYEETQYF. The CDR3 coding sequence is TGTGCCAGCAGCGGCCGACTAGCGGGGTATGAAGAGACCCAGTACTTC. V and J are TRBV9 and TRBJ2-5; TRBD2 aligns across 11 bases. Trimming at V came to 3 bases and at J to 3 bases, leaving 7 bases not matched to a gene. Germline lookup yields CDR1 SGDLS and CDR2 YYNGEE. There are 16 residues in the CDR3.

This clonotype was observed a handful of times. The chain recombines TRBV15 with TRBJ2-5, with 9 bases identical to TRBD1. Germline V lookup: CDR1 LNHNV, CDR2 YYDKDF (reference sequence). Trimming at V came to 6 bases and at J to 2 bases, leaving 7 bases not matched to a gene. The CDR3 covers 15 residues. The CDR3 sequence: CATRLRQGGQETQYF. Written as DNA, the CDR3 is TGTGCCACCAGACTTCGACAGGGGGGACAAGAGACCCAGTACTTC.

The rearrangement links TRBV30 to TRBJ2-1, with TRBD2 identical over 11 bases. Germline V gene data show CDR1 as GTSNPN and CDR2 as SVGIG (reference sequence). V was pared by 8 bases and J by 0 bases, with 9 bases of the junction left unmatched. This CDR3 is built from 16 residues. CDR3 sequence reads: CAGSGRAGPSYNEQFF. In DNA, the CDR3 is TGTGCCGGTAGCGGGAGGGCCGGCCCCTCCTACAATGAGCAGTTCTTC.

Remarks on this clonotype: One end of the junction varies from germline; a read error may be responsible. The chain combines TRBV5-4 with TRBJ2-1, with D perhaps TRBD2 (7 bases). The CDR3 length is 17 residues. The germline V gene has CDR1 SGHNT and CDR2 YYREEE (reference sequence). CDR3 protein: CASSLAQGGGSSNEQFF. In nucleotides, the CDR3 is TGTGCCAGCAGCTTGGCGCAAGGGGGGGGATCCTCCAATGAGCAGTTCTTC.

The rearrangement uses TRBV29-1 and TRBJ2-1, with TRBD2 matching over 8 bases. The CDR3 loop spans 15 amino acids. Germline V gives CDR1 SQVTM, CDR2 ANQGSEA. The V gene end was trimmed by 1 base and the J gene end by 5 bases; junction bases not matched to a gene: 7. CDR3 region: CSVEVMRTSHNEQFF. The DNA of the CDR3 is TGCAGCGTTGAAGTTATGAGGACTAGCCACAATGAGCAGTTCTTC.

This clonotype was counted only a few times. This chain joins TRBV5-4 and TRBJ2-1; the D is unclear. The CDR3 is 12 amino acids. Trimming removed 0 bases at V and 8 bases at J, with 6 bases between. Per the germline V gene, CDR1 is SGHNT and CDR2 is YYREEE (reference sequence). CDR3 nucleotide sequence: TGTGCCAGCAGCTTGGGGAAGGATGAGCAGTTCTTC. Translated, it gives CASSLGKDEQFF.

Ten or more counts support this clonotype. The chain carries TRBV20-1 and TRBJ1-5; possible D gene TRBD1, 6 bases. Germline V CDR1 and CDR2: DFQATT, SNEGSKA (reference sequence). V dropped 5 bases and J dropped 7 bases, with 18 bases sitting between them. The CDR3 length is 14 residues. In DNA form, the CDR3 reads TGCAGTGCTGCCACCCAGGGGAATGGGCAGCCCCAGCATTTT. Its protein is CSAATQGNGQPQHF.

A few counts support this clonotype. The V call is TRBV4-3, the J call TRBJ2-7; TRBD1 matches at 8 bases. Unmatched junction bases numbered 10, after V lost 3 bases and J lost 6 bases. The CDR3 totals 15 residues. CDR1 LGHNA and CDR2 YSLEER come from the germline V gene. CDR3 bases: TGCGCCAGCAGCCAGGTCGGTACCGACAGGGGCGAGCAGTACTTC. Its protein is CASSQVGTDRGEQYF.